This entry features one T cell receptor (beta chain) sequence. Its antigen is as yet unknown. Blood was collected once per donor into heparin, averaging approximately 0.11 L. Sorting of CD4+ naive, central memory, regulatory and stem cell-like memory cells was performed via CD45RO/CCR7/CD25/CD127/CD95/CD27. Germline CDR1 KGHSH, CDR2 LQKENI. The CDR3 length is 16 residues. J gave up 6 bases and V 5 bases, and 12 bases lay outside the gene matches. The sample is drawn from a study of beta chain features in type 1 diabetes. Study observations and caveats: Highly expressing activated T cells could be over-counted with a cDNA template. Type 1 diabetes patients had VDJ junctions that carried fewer insertions and more deletions.

TCRB transcripts that were expressed got sequenced, as all of the isolated RNA had been reverse transcribed. Assay used: immunoSEQ multiplex PCR; TCRdb lists only in-frame clones, some missing. The sample holds under 950,000 clones, roughly a sixth seen once. The receptor's source is a woman aged 18-35 years in good health. V usage is TRBV18 and J usage is TRBJ2-5; 10 positions match TRBD1. The sequenced sample consisted of naive CD4+ T cells from blood. CDR3 bases: TGTGCCAGCTCATCTTCCGGGACAGGGGATGTGAAGACCCAGTACTTC. This encodes CASSSSGTGDVKTQYF.